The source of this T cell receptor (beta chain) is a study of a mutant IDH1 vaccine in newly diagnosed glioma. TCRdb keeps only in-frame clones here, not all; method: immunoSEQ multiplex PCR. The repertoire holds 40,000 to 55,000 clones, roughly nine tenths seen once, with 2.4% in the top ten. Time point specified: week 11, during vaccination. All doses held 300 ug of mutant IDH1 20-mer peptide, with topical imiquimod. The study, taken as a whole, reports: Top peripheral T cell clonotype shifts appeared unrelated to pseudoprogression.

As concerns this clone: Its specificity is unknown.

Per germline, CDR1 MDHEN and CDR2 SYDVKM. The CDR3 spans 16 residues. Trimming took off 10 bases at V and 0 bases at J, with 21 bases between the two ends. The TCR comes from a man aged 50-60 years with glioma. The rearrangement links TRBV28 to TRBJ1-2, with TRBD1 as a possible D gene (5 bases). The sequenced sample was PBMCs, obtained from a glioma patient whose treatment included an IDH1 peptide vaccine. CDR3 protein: CATSTHPGRPNYGYTF. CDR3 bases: TGTGCCACCTCGACACACCCGGGACGCCCTAACTATGGCTACACCTTC.